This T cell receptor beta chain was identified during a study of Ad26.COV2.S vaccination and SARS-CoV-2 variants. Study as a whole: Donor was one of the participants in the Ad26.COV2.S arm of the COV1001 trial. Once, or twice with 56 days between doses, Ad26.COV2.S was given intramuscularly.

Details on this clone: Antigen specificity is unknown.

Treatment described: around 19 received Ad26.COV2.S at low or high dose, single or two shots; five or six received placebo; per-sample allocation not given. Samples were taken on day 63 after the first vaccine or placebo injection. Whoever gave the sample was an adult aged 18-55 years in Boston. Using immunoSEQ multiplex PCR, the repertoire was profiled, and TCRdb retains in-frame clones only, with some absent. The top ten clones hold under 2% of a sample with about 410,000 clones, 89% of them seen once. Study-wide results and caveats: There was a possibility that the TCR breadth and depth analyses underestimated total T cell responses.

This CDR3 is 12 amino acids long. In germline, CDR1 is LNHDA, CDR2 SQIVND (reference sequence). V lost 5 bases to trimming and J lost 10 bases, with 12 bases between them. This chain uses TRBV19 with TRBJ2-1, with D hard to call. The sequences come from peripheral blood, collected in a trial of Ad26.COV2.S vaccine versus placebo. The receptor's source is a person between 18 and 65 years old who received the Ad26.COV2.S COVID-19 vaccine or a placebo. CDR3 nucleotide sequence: TGTGCCAGTAGTCTCCACACAAACGAGCAGTTCTTC. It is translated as CASSLHTNEQFF.